This T cell receptor (beta chain) comes out of a study of cytomegalovirus exposure and HLA in healthy donors. Primers for the PCR totalled 60 Vbeta and 13 Jbeta. Some clones are missing from TCRdb's copy, which holds only in-frame ones; the method was immunoSEQ multiplex PCR. Here the sample spans about 130,000 clones, roughly four fifths being singletons. Turning to this clone: Its antigen is unidentified.

Study conclusions and caveats: Segments of the TCR beta V type were, in most cases, productive about 87% or about 30% of the time in an earlier analysis. For most subjects, TCR beta sequences were reported to predict HLA-A and HLA-B alleles with accuracy. No immune exposure information besides CMV serostatus was available. Later analysis showed TCR association rates varying by HLA locus, highest for DRB1 and lowest for HLA-C.

The origin of this receptor is a boy aged 5-17 years in good health and CMV-seronegative. Sequencing was done on a sample of PBMCs.

The CDR3 bases are TGCGCCAGCAGCCAGGGGACAGCTAGCTCTGGAAACACCATATATTTT. As protein: CASSQGTASSGNTIYF. The rearrangement joins TRBV4-1 to TRBJ1-3, with TRBD1 matching 7 bases. Trimming removed 3 bases from V and 0 bases from J; junction bases left unmatched: 5. The CDR3 consists of 16 residues. The germline V gene has CDR1 MGHRA and CDR2 YSYEKL.